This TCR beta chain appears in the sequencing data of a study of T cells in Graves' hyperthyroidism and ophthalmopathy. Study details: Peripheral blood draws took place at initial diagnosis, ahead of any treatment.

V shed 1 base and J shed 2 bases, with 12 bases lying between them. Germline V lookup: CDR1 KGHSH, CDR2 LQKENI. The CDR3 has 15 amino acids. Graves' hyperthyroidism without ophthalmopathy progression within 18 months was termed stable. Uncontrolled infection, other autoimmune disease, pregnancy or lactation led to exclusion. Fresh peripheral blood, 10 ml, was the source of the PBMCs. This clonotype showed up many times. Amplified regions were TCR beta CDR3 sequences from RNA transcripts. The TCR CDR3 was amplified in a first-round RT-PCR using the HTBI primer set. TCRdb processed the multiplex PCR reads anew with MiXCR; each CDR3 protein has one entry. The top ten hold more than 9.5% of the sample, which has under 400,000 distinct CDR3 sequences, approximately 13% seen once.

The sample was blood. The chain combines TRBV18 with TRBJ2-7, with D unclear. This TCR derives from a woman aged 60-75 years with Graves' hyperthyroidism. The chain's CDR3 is CASSPLGPGPYEQYF. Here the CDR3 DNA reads TGTGCCAGCTCACCACTCGGGCCCGGGCCCTACGAGCAGTACTTC.